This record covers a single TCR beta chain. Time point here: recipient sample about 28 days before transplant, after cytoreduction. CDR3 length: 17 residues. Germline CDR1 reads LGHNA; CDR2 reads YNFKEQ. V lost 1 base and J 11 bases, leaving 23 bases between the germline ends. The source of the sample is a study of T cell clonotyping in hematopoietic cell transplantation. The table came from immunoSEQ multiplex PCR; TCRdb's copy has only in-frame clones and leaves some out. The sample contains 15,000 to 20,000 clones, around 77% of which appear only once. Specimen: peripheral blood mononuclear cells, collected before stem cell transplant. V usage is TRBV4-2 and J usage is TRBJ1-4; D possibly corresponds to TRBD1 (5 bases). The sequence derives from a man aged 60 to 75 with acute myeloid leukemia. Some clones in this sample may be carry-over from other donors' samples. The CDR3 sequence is CASSQVGDVDVPGKLFF. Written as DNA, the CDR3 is TGTGCCAGCAGCCAAGTTGGGGACGTGGATGTCCCTGGGAAACTGTTTTTT.